This is a list of T cell receptor beta chains from one sample in a study of vaccination and CD4 T cells after COVID-19. TCRdb reanalysed the PCR reads using MiXCR and keeps one entry per CDR3 protein. Counted here are about 10,000 distinct CDR3 sequences, approximately 25% occurring once; the ten biggest clones make up roughly 50%. No antigen is known for these receptors. The sample here was CD4+ T cells from blood, cultured in vitro, taken before SARS-CoV-2 vaccination. Receptors were obtained from a human donor who received a COVID-19 vaccine. The CDR3 runs from the conserved cysteine through the conserved F or W. Each record gives: clone size, V gene, J gene, D gene, CDR3 protein, CDR3 DNA. The D gene is left open where the match is weak. The size of a clone is reported for some rows only, either as once, few or many, or as a class for expanded clones.

.	TRBV18	TRBJ1-2	.	CASSGYGYTF	TGTGCCAGCTCCGGGTATGGCTACACCTTC
.	TRBV12-3/TRBV12-4	TRBJ2-6	.	CASNDRGLTSGANVLTF	TGTGCCAGCAACGACAGGGGACTAACCTCTGGGGCCAACGTCCTGACTTTC
once	TRBV29-1	TRBJ1-1	.	CSAHIRAGNTEAFF	TGCAGCGCTCACATTAGGGCAGGGAACACTGAAGCTTTCTTT
medium-sized	TRBV20-1	TRBJ2-3	.	CSARTNRGTDTQYF	TGCAGTGCTCGAACTAATCGAGGCACAGATACGCAGTATTTT
.	TRBV20-1	TRBJ2-7	TRBD2	CSAGEGRGGGPYEQYF	TGCAGTGCTGGAGAGGGGCGCGGCGGGGGGCCCTACGAGCAGTACTTC
medium-sized	TRBV6-1	TRBJ2-5	.	CASSDLGTFVTQYF	TGTGCCAGCAGTGACCTAGGGACTTTTGTGACCCAGTACTTC
once	TRBV6-1	TRBJ2-1	.	CASSRGRGSYNEQFF	TGTGCCAGCAGTCGGGGCCGGGGGTCCTACAATGAGCAGTTCTTC
.	TRBV19	TRBJ2-7	TRBD1	CASSIGGTGVFEQYF	TGTGCCAGTAGTATAGGTGGGACAGGGGTTTTCGAGCAGTACTTC
.	TRBV20-1	TRBJ1-2	.	CSARGGISYGYTF	TGCAGTGCTAGAGGGGGGATCAGCTATGGCTACACCTTC
few	TRBV19	TRBJ1-4	.	CASSILGGEKLFF	TGTGCCAGTAGTATCCTCGGGGGTGAAAAACTGTTTTTT
.	TRBV7-7	TRBJ2-1	.	CASSQGGGREQFF	TGTGCCAGCAGCCAAGGGGGGGGCAGGGAGCAGTTCTTC
.	TRBV14	TRBJ2-5	.	CASSRGRLETQYF	TGTGCCAGCAGCCGAGGTCGTCTAGAGACCCAGTACTTC